Below are 21 T cell receptor beta chains sequenced from a single sample in a study of early T cells in non-severe SARS-CoV-2 infection. TCRdb reanalysed the 5' RACE reads using MiXCR and keeps one entry per CDR3 protein. This sample has roughly 50,000 distinct CDR3 sequences, with 7% to 9% found just once. Material: whole blood. These receptors originate from an adult who was a healthcare worker with PCR-confirmed SARS-CoV-2 infection or an uninfected control (not recorded which).

This clonotype was observed many times. CDR3 DNA sequence: TGCAGTGCCCGTATCGACAGGGGGACTGAAGCTTTCTTT. Translating gives CSARIDRGTEAFF. The chain has TRBV20-1 and TRBJ1-1; 9 bases are a match to TRBD1. Germline V gene lookup returns CDR1 DFQATT and CDR2 SNEGSKA (reference sequence). The CDR3 is made up of 13 amino acids. J lost 5 bases, V lost 6 bases, and 7 bases had no gene match.

The table lists this clonotype with a few counts. In DNA form, the CDR3 reads TGCGCCAGCAGCCGCGGCGTCAGGAACACCGGGGAGCTGTTTTTT. This encodes CASSRGVRNTGELFF. This chain links TRBV4-3 with TRBJ2-2; D is unclear. Trimming removed 4 bases at V and 1 base at J, with 10 bases between. CDR3 length: 15 residues. From germline, CDR1 is LGHNA and CDR2 YSLEER.

In this sample, this clonotype turned up a few times. This rearrangement joins TRBV28 to TRBJ1-2; 8 bases fit TRBD1. Germline CDR1 and CDR2: MDHEN and SYDVKM. The CDR3 sequence is 11 residues long. V shed 8 bases and J 5 bases; nucleotides not matched to a gene: 1. DNA for the CDR3: TGTGCCAGCGGGACAGGATATGGCTACACCTTC. Translation gives CASGTGYGYTF.

This clonotype was counted a few times. V usage is TRBV11-2 and J usage is TRBJ1-1; D unresolved. The CDR3 length is 11 residues. Trimming took off 3 bases at V and 12 bases at J, with 11 bases between the two ends. Germline CDR1 reads SGHAT; CDR2 reads FQNNGV. The CDR3 region has the DNA TGTGCCAGCAGCTTTCAGAACAATCCTTTCTTT. This codes for CASSFQNNPFF.

The sample holds a few counts of this clonotype. This chain uses TRBV9 with TRBJ2-3; a weak D match, TRBD2 (6 bases). V was clipped by 1 base and J by 0 bases, with 6 bases between them. In germline, CDR1 is SGDLS, CDR2 YYNGEE. The CDR3 extends over 14 amino acids. The CDR3 region has the DNA TGTGCCAGCAGCGTACGGGGGAGCACAGATACGCAGTATTTT. As protein: CASSVRGSTDTQYF.

This clonotype was found many times. The gene calls are TRBV9 and TRBJ2-1; D unclear. Germline lookup yields CDR1 SGDLS and CDR2 YYNGEE. The CDR3 sequence is 14 residues long. The V end was cut by 2 bases, the J end by 10 bases, with 16 bases between. The CDR3 DNA follows: TGTGCCAGCAGCGTCCGGGTTCTGGGCGGAGAGCAGTTCTTC. The encoded protein is CASSVRVLGGEQFF.

This clonotype was detected a few times. The genes are TRBV10-2 and TRBJ2-2, with TRBD2 matching over 12 bases. The germline V gene encodes CDR1 WSHSY and CDR2 SAAADI. This CDR3 has 15 residues. Trimming removed 7 bases from V and 4 bases from J; junction bases left unmatched: 4. The chain's CDR3 is CASTTSGGGTGELFF. The CDR3 DNA reads as TGCGCCAGCACGACTAGCGGGGGAGGCACCGGGGAGCTGTTTTTT.

This clonotype showed up just a few times. The chain has TRBV5-6 and TRBJ1-2; 8 bases line up with TRBD1. Looked up from germline, CDR1 is SGHDT and CDR2 is YYEEEE. The junction had 6 bases not matched to a gene; V was cut back by 4 bases and J by 4 bases. CDR3 length: 14 residues. The CDR3 sequence is CASSIGQGSYGYTF. For the CDR3, the DNA is TGTGCCAGCAGCATCGGACAGGGCAGCTATGGCTACACCTTC.

This clonotype is labeled as medium-sized (0.01 to 0.1%). The rearrangement joins TRBV30 to TRBJ1-2; TRBD1 matches at 7 bases. Germline V gene data show CDR1 as GTSNPN and CDR2 as SVGIG (reference sequence). The CDR3 is made up of 12 amino acids. The trim removed 2 bases at V and 6 bases at J, leaving 3 bases unmatched. CDR3 amino acids: CAWSRTGDGYTF. The CDR3 DNA follows: TGTGCCTGGAGTCGTACAGGGGATGGCTACACCTTC.

This clonotype was counted only a few times. The chain uses TRBV10-3 and TRBJ2-3; D might be TRBD1 or TRBD2, each matching 6 bases. Per germline, CDR1 ENHRY and CDR2 SYGVKD. CDR3 length: 13 amino acids. Trimming removed 9 bases from V and 2 bases from J, with 12 bases in between. CDR3 sequence (DNA): TGTGCCATTCGGGGGCCACTCACAGATACGCAGTATTTT. Translation: CAIRGPLTDTQYF.

Notes on this clonotype: Since a much larger clone is just one base distant, this may be a read error. The V call is TRBV7-2, the J call TRBJ1-4; possible D gene TRBD1, 5 bases. The ends were cut back, 2 bases at V and 9 bases at J, with 16 bases in the middle. Germline V CDR1 and CDR2: SGHTA, FQGNSA. The CDR3 length is 15 residues. The CDR3 protein is CASSLRVPPGKKLFF. As DNA, the CDR3 is TGTGCCAGCAGCTTAAGGGTACCCCCAGGGAAAAAACTGTTTTTT. Combining the CDR3 with reference TRBV7-2 and TRBJ1-4 gives the whole variable domain GAGVSQSPSNKVTEKGKDVELRCDPISGHTALYWYRQSLGQGLEFLIYFQGNSAPDKSGLPSDRFSAERTGGSVSTLTIQRTQQEDSAVYLCASSLRVPPGKKLFFGSGTQLSVL.

In its sample, this clonotype was seen a few times. The rearrangement uses TRBV7-3 and TRBJ1-1, with TRBD1 matching over 10 bases. This CDR3 contains 13 residues. The V gene end was trimmed by 5 bases and the J gene end by 7 bases; junction bases not matched to a gene: 4. Germline V gene data show CDR1 as SGHTA and CDR2 as FQGTGA. In DNA form, the CDR3 reads TGTGCCAGCAGCCGACAGGGGGCAGGTGAAGCTTTCTTT. Protein: CASSRQGAGEAFF.

This clonotype was counted at least ten times. The chain carries TRBV7-9 and TRBJ1-1; 9 bases line up with TRBD1. Germline V gives CDR1 SEHNR, CDR2 FQNEAQ (reference sequence). The trim removed 5 bases at V and 3 bases at J, leaving 7 bases unmatched. CDR3 length equals 15 residues. CDR3 loop: CASSPVTGGDTEAFF. Here the CDR3 DNA reads TGTGCCAGCAGCCCTGTGACAGGGGGTGACACTGAAGCTTTCTTT. The whole variable domain, filled in from reference TRBV7-9 and TRBJ1-1, reads DTGVSQNPRHKITKRGQNVTFRCDPISEHNRLYWYRQTLGQGPEFLTYFQNEAQLEKSRLLSDRFSAERPKGSFSTLEIQRTEQGDSAMYLCASSPVTGGDTEAFFGQGTRLTVV.

V usage is TRBV10-3 and J usage is TRBJ1-4; 8 bases fit TRBD1. The CDR3 loop spans 16 amino acids. The V and J ends lost 2 bases and 5 bases, in that order; junction bases with no gene match: 7. The germline V gene has CDR1 ENHRY and CDR2 SYGVKD. CDR3 region: CAISEPNRGGNEKLFF. CDR3 in DNA: TGTGCCATCAGTGAGCCCAACAGGGGGGGGAATGAAAAACTGTTTTTT.

J is TRBJ2-1 and V is TRBV5-8, with 7 nucleotides matching TRBD2. V was clipped by 6 bases and J by 5 bases; unmatched bases: 5. The CDR3 covers 13 residues. The germline CDR1 and CDR2 sequences are SGHTS and YDEGEE. The DNA for the CDR3 is TGTGCCAGCAAGCGGGATACCCACAATGAGCAGTTCTTC. This sequence encodes CASKRDTHNEQFF.

This clonotype was detected ten times or more. The genes are TRBV18 and TRBJ2-7; 9 nucleotides line up with TRBD2. The length of the CDR3 is 14 residues. Germline trimming cut 2 bases from V and 2 bases from J; bases unmatched to any gene: 1. Germline CDR1 is KGHSH and CDR2 is LQKENI. Here the CDR3 DNA reads TGTGCCAGCTCACCAGCGGGAGGGCCCTACGAGCAGTACTTC. Protein: CASSPAGGPYEQYF.

In this sample, this clonotype turned up many times. CDR3: CAISEGLSNQPQHF. The CDR3 region has the DNA TGTGCCATCAGTGAAGGGTTAAGCAATCAGCCCCAGCATTTT. The rearrangement joins TRBV10-3 to TRBJ1-5; D uncertain. Germline CDR1 reads ENHRY; CDR2 reads SYGVKD. V shed 3 bases and J shed 1 base, with 7 bases lying between them. The CDR3 contains 14 residues.

A few counts support this clonotype. This chain joins TRBV12-3 or TRBV12-4 and TRBJ1-4, with 9 positions matching TRBD1. With V trimmed by 6 bases and J by 4 bases, 3 bases remained unmatched. The CDR3 runs 14 residues. CDR3 in amino acids: CASSWTGVNEKLFF. CDR3 DNA sequence: TGTGCCAGCAGCTGGACAGGGGTTAATGAAAAACTGTTTTTT.

This clonotype was seen repeatedly, ten times or more. J is TRBJ1-1 and V is TRBV12-5; 10 nucleotides agree with TRBD1. This CDR3 contains 13 residues. The germline CDR1 and CDR2 sequences are LGHNT and FRNRAP. J lost 6 bases, V lost 4 bases, and 2 bases had no gene match. The CDR3 reads CASGWDRGAEAFF. CDR3 in DNA: TGTGCTAGTGGTTGGGACAGGGGCGCTGAAGCTTTCTTT.

The genes are TRBV4-1 and TRBJ1-6, with TRBD1 as a possible D gene (5 bases). CDR1 and CDR2 from the germline V gene are MGHRA and YSYEKL. V was cut by 1 base and J by 5 bases, with 18 bases left in between. The CDR3 has 18 amino acids. In DNA, the CDR3 is TGCGCCAGCAGCCAAGCAGGGACGGCGATTCCCAATAATTCACCCCTCCACTTT. Protein sequence: CASSQAGTAIPNNSPLHF.

This sequence joins TRBV11-2 and TRBJ1-3; D is undetermined. CDR1 SGHAT and CDR2 FQNNGV come from the germline V gene. V gave up 0 bases and J gave up 3 bases, with 24 bases separating them. The CDR3 is made up of 20 amino acids. CDR3 bases: TGTGCCAGCAGCTTAGATTGGGGAAGACTGGGTAAAGACCTTGGAAACACCATATATTTT. This gives the protein CASSLDWGRLGKDLGNTIYF. Full variable domain (outside the CDR3, taken from reference TRBV11-2 and TRBJ1-3): EAGVAQSPRYKIIEKRQSVAFWCNPISGHATLYWYQQILGQGPKLLIQFQNNGVVDDSQLPKDRFSAERLKGVDSTLKIQPAKLEDSAVYLCASSLDWGRLGKDLGNTIYFGEGSWLTVV.